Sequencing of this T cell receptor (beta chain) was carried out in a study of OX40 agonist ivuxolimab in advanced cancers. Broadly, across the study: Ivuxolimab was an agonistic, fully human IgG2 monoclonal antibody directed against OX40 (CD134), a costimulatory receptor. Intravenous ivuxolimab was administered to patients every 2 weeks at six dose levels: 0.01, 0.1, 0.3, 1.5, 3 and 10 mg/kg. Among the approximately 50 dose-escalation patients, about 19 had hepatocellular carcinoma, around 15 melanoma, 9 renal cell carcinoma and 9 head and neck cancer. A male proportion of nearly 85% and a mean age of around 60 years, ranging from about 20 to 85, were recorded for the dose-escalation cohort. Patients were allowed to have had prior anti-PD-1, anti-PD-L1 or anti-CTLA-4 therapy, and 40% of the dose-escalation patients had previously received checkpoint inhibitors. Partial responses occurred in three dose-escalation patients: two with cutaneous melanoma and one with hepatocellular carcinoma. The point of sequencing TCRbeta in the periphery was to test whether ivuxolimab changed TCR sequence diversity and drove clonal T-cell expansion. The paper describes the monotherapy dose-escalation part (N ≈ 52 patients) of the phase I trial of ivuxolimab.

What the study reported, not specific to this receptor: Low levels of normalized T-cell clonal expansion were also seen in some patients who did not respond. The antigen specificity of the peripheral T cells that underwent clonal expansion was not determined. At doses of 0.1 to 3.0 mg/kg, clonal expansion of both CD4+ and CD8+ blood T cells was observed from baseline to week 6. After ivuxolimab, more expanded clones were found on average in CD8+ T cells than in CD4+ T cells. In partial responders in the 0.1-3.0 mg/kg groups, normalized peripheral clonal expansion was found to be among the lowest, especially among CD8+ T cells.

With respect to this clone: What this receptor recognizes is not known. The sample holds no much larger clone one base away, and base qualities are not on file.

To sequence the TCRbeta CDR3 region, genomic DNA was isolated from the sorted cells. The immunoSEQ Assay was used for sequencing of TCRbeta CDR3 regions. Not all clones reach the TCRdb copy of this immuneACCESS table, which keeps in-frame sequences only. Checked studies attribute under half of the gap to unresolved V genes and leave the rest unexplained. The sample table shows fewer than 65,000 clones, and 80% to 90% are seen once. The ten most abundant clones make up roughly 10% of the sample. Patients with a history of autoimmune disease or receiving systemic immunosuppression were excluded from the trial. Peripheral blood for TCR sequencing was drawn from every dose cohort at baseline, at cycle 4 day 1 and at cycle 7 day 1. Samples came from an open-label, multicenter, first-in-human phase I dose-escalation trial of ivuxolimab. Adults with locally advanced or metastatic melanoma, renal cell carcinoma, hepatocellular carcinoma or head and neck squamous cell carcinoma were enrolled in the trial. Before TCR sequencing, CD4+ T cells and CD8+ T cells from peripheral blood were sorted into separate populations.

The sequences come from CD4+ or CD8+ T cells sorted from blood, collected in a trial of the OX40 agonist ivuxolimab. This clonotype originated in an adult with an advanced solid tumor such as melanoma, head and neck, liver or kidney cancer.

The CDR3 region has the sequence CASSLRGLGNTIYF. The nucleotides read TGTGCCAGCAGCTTACGGGGGCTGGGAAACACCATATATTTT. The chain uses TRBV7-9 and TRBJ1-3; matching of 6 bases hints at TRBD1 as the D gene. The junction carries 9 bases between V and J, which are trimmed by 2 bases and 4 bases respectively. Based on the germline V gene (reference sequence), the CDR1 and CDR2 sequences are SEHNR and FQNEAQ. Reading from cysteine to phenylalanine, the CDR3 counts 14 amino acids. Only the CDR3 DNA is retained, 42 bases long and in frame from the first base.